This TCR beta chain was captured in a study of response to subunit inactivated influenza vaccine. One entry per CDR3 protein, called by TCRdb with MiXCR from the RT-PCR reads. The sample holds fewer than 700,000 distinct CDR3 sequences, 10% to 15% seen once. The CDR3 contains 11 residues. The germline V and J ends were trimmed by 6 bases and 6 bases, with 11 bases remaining between them. The V gene's germline CDR1 is DFQATT and CDR2 SNEGSKA (reference sequence). This sample comprised PBMCs from blood, obtained about 40 days after vaccination. The clonotype was recovered from a man in his fifties or sixties who received an inactivated influenza vaccine. The chain uses TRBV20-1 and TRBJ1-2; possible D gene TRBD1, 6 bases. The CDR3 nucleotides read TGCAGTGCGTATCAGGGGAATGGCTACACCTTC. Its protein is CSAYQGNGYTF.